One sample yielded the 29 T cell receptor beta chains listed below, sequenced in a study of T cells in Graves' hyperthyroidism and ophthalmopathy. Amplification targeted TCR beta CDR3 regions from RNA transcripts. TCR CDR3 regions were first amplified by RT-PCR with HTBI primers. TCRdb analysed the multiplex PCR reads with MiXCR anew, one entry per CDR3 protein. The data show approximately 640,000 distinct CDR3 sequences, with roughly 15% seen just once and 3.8% held by the top ten. The sequenced material came from blood. The receptors here all came from a young woman with Graves' hyperthyroidism.

CDR3 DNA: TGTGCCAGCAGTGAATTGGTGTTCGGGGAGCTGTTTTTT. Translation: CASSELVFGELFF. The genes are TRBV25-1 and TRBJ2-2; D ambiguous. This CDR3 is 13 amino acids long. V lost 1 base, J lost 7 bases, and 7 bases lay in between. Germline lookup yields CDR1 MGHDK and CDR2 SYGVNS.

This clonotype was counted only a few times. The gene calls are TRBV7-3 and TRBJ2-7; D ambiguous. Germline-derived CDR1 and CDR2 are SGHTA and FQGTGA. The V end lost 3 bases, the J end lost 0 bases, and 9 bases lay between the germline ends. The CDR3 is 14 residues long. The CDR3 is CASSFGDGSYEQYF. The CDR3 nucleotides read TGTGCCAGCAGCTTCGGAGACGGCTCCTACGAGCAGTACTTC.

This clonotype was detected many times. This rearrangement joins TRBV7-9 to TRBJ2-1; D is ambiguous. Germline assignment: CDR1 SEHNR and CDR2 FQNEAQ (reference sequence). V lost 4 bases and J lost 8, with 15 bases in between. The CDR3 totals 14 residues. CDR3 protein: CASSSGRSEYEQFF. CDR3 nucleotides: TGTGCCAGCAGCTCAGGACGAAGTGAGTATGAGCAGTTCTTC.

This clonotype appeared many times. This chain connects TRBV3-1 to TRBJ2-7; D may be TRBD1 or TRBD2 (5 bases each). This CDR3 comprises 12 residues. V gave up 3 bases and J gave up 3 bases, with 6 bases separating them. CDR1 is LGHDT, CDR2 YNNKEL, per germline (reference sequence). The CDR3 DNA reads as TGTGCCAGCAGCCATGGGGGCTACGAGCAGTACTTC. As protein: CASSHGGYEQYF.

This rearrangement joins TRBV6-1 to TRBJ2-1, with D tentatively TRBD1 or TRBD2 (6 bases each). Germline V lookup: CDR1 MNHNS, CDR2 SASEGT. This CDR3 spans 11 amino acids. V was pared by 9 bases and J by 6 bases, with 9 bases between. For the CDR3, the DNA is TGTGCCAGTGAGGGGGGCAATGAGCAGTTCTTC. Protein product: CASEGGNEQFF.

This clonotype was detected ten times or more. The rearrangement links TRBV5-1 to TRBJ2-7, with 7 bases lining up with TRBD1. Germline V lookup: CDR1 SGHRS, CDR2 YFSETQ. V shed 2 bases, J shed 0 bases, and the junction held 5 bases outside the gene matches. The CDR3 runs to 15 residues. The CDR3 DNA is TGCGCCAGCAGCTTTACCGGGACAGACTCCTACGAGCAGTACTTC. Its protein product is CASSFTGTDSYEQYF.

This clonotype was seen at least ten times. This rearrangement joins TRBV6-1 to TRBJ1-2; the D gene is possibly TRBD1 (6 bases). With 6 bases removed from V and 6 bases from J, the gap between germline ends came to 17 bases. The germline CDR1 and CDR2 sequences are MNHNS and SASEGT. This CDR3 spans 14 amino acids. CDR3 sequence reads: CASRDHTGLNGYTF. The CDR3 DNA reads TGTGCCAGCAGAGACCATACAGGGTTGAATGGCTACACCTTC.

In its sample, this clonotype was seen a few times. This could be a read error, since a much larger clone is one nucleotide away. The chain carries TRBV7-8 and TRBJ2-3; D is unclear. CDR1 is SGHVS and CDR2 is FQNEAQ in the germline V gene. The CDR3 runs 16 residues. The V and J ends lost 2 bases and 6 bases respectively, with 18 bases between them. The CDR3 nucleotides are TGTGCCAGCAGCTTAAGAAACGCGTTAAGGCGTGATACGCAGTATTTT. Residues: CASSLRNALRRDTQYF.

The chain employs TRBV6-1 and TRBJ1-2; D is unclear. Germline V gene sequence: CDR1 MNHNS, CDR2 SASEGT. The CDR3 extends over 15 amino acids. Trimming removed 3 bases from V and 0 bases from J, with 11 bases in between. The CDR3 region is CASSDTGRANYGYTF. The DNA for the CDR3 is TGTGCCAGCAGTGACACTGGGCGAGCTAACTATGGCTACACCTTC.

This clonotype came up a few times. The V gene is TRBV7-8, the J gene TRBJ2-7; TRBD1 aligns across 11 bases. With V trimmed by 4 bases and J by 3 bases, 8 bases remained unmatched. The V gene's germline CDR1 is SGHVS and CDR2 FQNEAQ. CDR3 length: 16 amino acids. This CDR3 reads CASSSGQGGNYYEQYF. The CDR3 nucleotides are TGTGCCAGCAGCTCGGGACAGGGGGGAAACTACTACGAGCAGTACTTC.

V gene TRBV14 combines with J gene TRBJ2-5; 7 bases are a match to TRBD1. Looked up from germline, CDR1 is SGHDN and CDR2 is FVKESK. The CDR3 contains 16 residues. Trimming took 4 bases from V and 3 from J; bases not matched to a gene: 11. CDR3: CASSLPSGTAEETQYF. The CDR3 nucleotides are TGTGCCAGCAGCCTCCCCTCCGGGACAGCGGAAGAGACCCAGTACTTC.

V gene TRBV9 combines with J gene TRBJ2-1; D is uncertain. Between the trimmed V and J ends, which lost 0 bases and 0 bases, there was a span of 19 bases. This CDR3 is built from 19 residues. Germline V CDR1 and CDR2: SGDLS, YYNGEE. CDR3 bases: TGTGCCAGCAGCGTAGAAAGAACTGGCGCCCGCTACTCCTACAATGAGCAGTTCTTC. It specifies CASSVERTGARYSYNEQFF.

This clonotype has more than one count but fewer than ten. The V gene is TRBV9, the J gene TRBJ2-7; tentative D call: TRBD1 (5 bases). The length of the CDR3 is 15 residues. V was shortened by 0 bases and J by 6 bases, with 16 bases between the two germline ends. Germline assignment: CDR1 SGDLS and CDR2 YYNGEE. The CDR3 bases are TGTGCCAGCAGCGTAGAGGGTGCAGGGTACGGCGAGCAGTACTTC. Its protein product is CASSVEGAGYGEQYF.

The chain joins TRBV20-1 to TRBJ1-2, with a tentative D call TRBD1 (5 bases). The CDR3 runs 13 residues. CDR1 and CDR2 from the germline V gene are DFQATT and SNEGSKA (reference sequence). V lost 5 bases to trimming and J lost 5 bases, with 15 bases between them. CDR3 protein: CSAPVTVGYGYTF. The CDR3 DNA sequence: TGCAGTGCTCCCGTGACAGTCGGATATGGCTACACCTTC.

This clonotype occurred a few times. For the CDR3, the DNA is TGTGCCTCGGGTCCTAGCAATGAGCAGTTCTTC. Protein product: CASGPSNEQFF. The V and J genes are TRBV6-1 and TRBJ2-1; no definite D call. Germline lookup yields CDR1 MNHNS and CDR2 SASEGT. This CDR3 has 11 residues. The V and J ends lost 11 bases and 6 bases respectively, with 11 bases between them.

At least ten counts were recorded for this clonotype. V gene TRBV7-9 combines with J gene TRBJ2-5; tentatively, D is TRBD2 (6 bases). The CDR3 spans 14 residues. V gave up 1 base and J gave up 4 bases, with 10 bases separating them. Germline CDR1 and CDR2: SEHNR and FQNEAQ (reference sequence). The CDR3 reads CASSLGGEVETQYF. The CDR3 DNA reads as TGTGCCAGCAGCTTAGGTGGGGAGGTAGAGACCCAGTACTTC.

This chain links TRBV27 with TRBJ2-7, with D maybe TRBD2 (5 bases). Germline CDR1 reads MNHEY; CDR2 reads SMNVEV (reference sequence). Deletions cut 5 bases from V and 2 bases from J, with 10 bases between. The CDR3 spans 13 residues. The DNA for the CDR3 is TGTGCCAGCAGTGCGTCCGGGGCCTACGAGCAGTACTTC. Residues: CASSASGAYEQYF.

V and J are TRBV6-2 or TRBV6-3 and TRBJ2-4; D unclear. Trimming cost V 6 bases and J 2 bases, with 17 bases left between them. In germline, CDR1 is MNHEY, CDR2 SVGEGT. The CDR3 covers 16 residues. CDR3 nucleotides: TGTGCCAGCAGGGCCGCTGGGGAAATAACCAAAAACATTCAGTACTTC. Amino acids: CASRAAGEITKNIQYF.

In this sample, this clonotype turned up a few times. The chain joins TRBV2 to TRBJ2-2; no clear D gene. The CDR3 extends over 13 amino acids. Trimming took 7 bases from V and 1 from J, leaving 7 bases between them. Per germline, CDR1 SNHLY and CDR2 FYNNEI. The CDR3 reads CASKLGNTGELFF. The CDR3 coding sequence is TGTGCCAGCAAACTCGGGAACACCGGGGAGCTGTTTTTT.

There are many counts of this clonotype. This chain connects TRBV20-1 to TRBJ2-3; D is undetermined. The CDR3 spans 11 residues. From germline, CDR1 is DFQATT and CDR2 SNEGSKA (reference sequence). The V end was cut by 5 bases, the J end by 1 base, with 4 bases between. CDR3 DNA: TGCAGTGCTGCTGGCACAGATACGCAGTATTTT. Protein product: CSAAGTDTQYF.

As to this clonotype: This may arise from a read error, as a much more abundant clone is one base away. The rearrangement joins TRBV18 to TRBJ1-2; tentatively, D is TRBD1 (5 bases). CDR1 and CDR2 from the germline V gene are KGHSH and LQKENI. The CDR3 consists of 13 residues. The CDR3 nucleotides read TGTGCCATCTCACCAGAGAGGGGTCGGGGCTACACCTTC. Amino acid sequence: CAISPERGRGYTF.

In this sample, this clonotype turned up a few times. The chain has TRBV27 and TRBJ2-3, with no clear D. This CDR3 spans 14 amino acids. V was clipped by 7 bases and J by 0 bases, with 11 bases between them. The germline gives CDR1 MNHEY, CDR2 SMNVEV (reference sequence). This CDR3 is CASKMVHSTDTQYF. CDR3 coding DNA: TGTGCCAGCAAAATGGTCCACAGCACAGATACGCAGTATTTT.

This clonotype was picked up many times. This chain connects TRBV28 to TRBJ2-1; TRBD2 aligns across 9 bases. Germline V lookup: CDR1 MDHEN, CDR2 SYDVKM. The V and J ends lost 3 bases and 0 bases, in that order; junction bases with no gene match: 9. The CDR3 totals 18 residues. CDR3 in amino acids: CASSLGSSGVVSYNEQFF. In nucleotides, the CDR3 is TGTGCCAGCAGTTTGGGTTCTAGCGGGGTTGTCTCCTACAATGAGCAGTTCTTC.

This clonotype was seen ten or more times. The rearrangement uses TRBV15 and TRBJ1-3, with D uncertain. V dropped 2 bases and J dropped 10 bases, with 9 bases sitting between them. The germline V gene has CDR1 LNHNV and CDR2 YYDKDF (reference sequence). The CDR3 is 12 amino acids. CDR3 loop: CATSRIGRTIYF. The CDR3 DNA sequence: TGTGCCACCAGCAGAATAGGAAGGACCATATATTTT.

Ten or more counts support this clonotype. The chain is built from TRBV11-2 and TRBJ2-1, with 9 bases that match TRBD2. The CDR3 runs 16 residues. V was pared by 1 base and J by 6 bases, with 7 bases of the junction left unmatched. Germline V gene data show CDR1 as SGHAT and CDR2 as FQNNGV. CDR3 amino acids: CASSLGGRGRVNEQFF. DNA for the CDR3: TGTGCCAGCAGCTTAGGCGGGAGGGGGCGGGTCAATGAGCAGTTCTTC. Using reference TRBV11-2 and TRBJ2-1 for the parts outside the CDR3, the full variable domain is EAGVAQSPRYKIIEKRQSVAFWCNPISGHATLYWYQQILGQGPKLLIQFQNNGVVDDSQLPKDRFSAERLKGVDSTLKIQPAKLEDSAVYLCASSLGGRGRVNEQFFGPGTRLTVL.

This clonotype was picked up many times. The gene calls are TRBV7-2 and TRBJ2-1; no clear D. Trimming pared 1 base from V and 3 bases from J, leaving 13 bases between. Germline CDR1 is SGHTA and CDR2 is FQGNSA. CDR3 length: 16 residues. CDR3 nucleotide sequence: TGTGCCAGCAGCTTAGTCTCCGAGGCGTTCTACAATGAGCAGTTCTTC. The encoded protein is CASSLVSEAFYNEQFF.

The chain employs TRBV28 and TRBJ1-3; 7 bases align to TRBD1. The CDR3 has 15 amino acids. Per the germline V gene, CDR1 is MDHEN and CDR2 is SYDVKM. V dropped 6 bases and J dropped 0; count of bases not matched to a gene: 5. CDR3 DNA: TGTGCCAGCAGCCCCGGGACAGACTCTGGAAACACCATATATTTT. This sequence encodes CASSPGTDSGNTIYF.

This chain uses TRBV7-9 with TRBJ1-1, with D perhaps matching TRBD1 (5 bases). Germline lookup yields CDR1 SEHNR and CDR2 FQNEAQ (reference sequence). There are 12 residues in the CDR3. Trimming cost V 5 bases and J 11 bases, with 15 bases left between them. CDR3 nucleotide sequence: TGTGCCAGCAGCCGGGACGGGAGCAGGGCTTTCTTT. Encoded protein: CASSRDGSRAFF.

In its sample, this clonotype was seen many times. The CDR3 DNA reads as TGTGCCAGCAGCCGCGGCGCCTCTCGGGAGACCCAGTACTTC. Translating gives CASSRGASRETQYF. The chain uses TRBV7-2 and TRBJ2-5; no definite D call. Trimming cost V 5 bases and J 5 bases, with 15 bases left between them. The CDR3 is 14 amino acids. Per germline, CDR1 SGHTA and CDR2 FQGNSA. The complete variable domain, with remaining parts taken from reference TRBV7-2 and TRBJ2-5, reads GAGVSQSPSNKVTEKGKDVELRCDPISGHTALYWYRQSLGQGLEFLIYFQGNSAPDKSGLPSDRFSAERTGGSVSTLTIQRTQQEDSAVYLCASSRGASRETQYFGPGTRLLVL.